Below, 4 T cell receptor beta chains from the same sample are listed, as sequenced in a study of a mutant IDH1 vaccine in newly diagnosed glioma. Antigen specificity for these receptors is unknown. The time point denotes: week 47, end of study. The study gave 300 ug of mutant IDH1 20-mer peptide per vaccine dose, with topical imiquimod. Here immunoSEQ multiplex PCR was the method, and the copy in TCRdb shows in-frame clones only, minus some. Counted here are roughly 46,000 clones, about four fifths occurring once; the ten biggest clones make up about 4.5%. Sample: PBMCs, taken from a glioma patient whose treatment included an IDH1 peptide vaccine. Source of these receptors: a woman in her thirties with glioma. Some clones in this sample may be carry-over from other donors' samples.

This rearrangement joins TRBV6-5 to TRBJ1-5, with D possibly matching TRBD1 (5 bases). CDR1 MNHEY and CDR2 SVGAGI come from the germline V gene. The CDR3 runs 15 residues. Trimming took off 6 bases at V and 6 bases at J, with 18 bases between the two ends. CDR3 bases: TGTGCCAGCAGCCTGCGTGACGACAGTCTTCAGCCCCAGCATTTT. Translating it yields CASSLRDDSLQPQHF.

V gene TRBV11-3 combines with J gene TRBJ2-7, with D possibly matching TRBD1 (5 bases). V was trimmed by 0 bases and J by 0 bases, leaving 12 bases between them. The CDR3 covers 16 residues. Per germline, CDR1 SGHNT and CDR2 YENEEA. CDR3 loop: CASSLDGAGHSYEQYF. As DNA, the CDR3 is TGTGCCAGCAGCTTAGATGGGGCAGGACACTCCTACGAGCAGTACTTC. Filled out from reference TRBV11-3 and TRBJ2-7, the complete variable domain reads EAGVVQSPRYKIIEKKQPVAFWCNPISGHNTLYWYLQNLGQGPELLIRYENEEAVDDSQLPKDRFSAERLKGVDSTLKIQPAELGDSAVYLCASSLDGAGHSYEQYFGPGTRLTVT.

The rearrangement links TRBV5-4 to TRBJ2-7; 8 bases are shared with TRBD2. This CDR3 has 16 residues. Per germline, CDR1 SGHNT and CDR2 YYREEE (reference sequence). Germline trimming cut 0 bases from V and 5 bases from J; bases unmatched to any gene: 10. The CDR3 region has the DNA TGTGCCAGCAGCTTGGTCGGAGGACTAGCTCCTCACGAGCAGTACTTC. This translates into CASSLVGGLAPHEQYF. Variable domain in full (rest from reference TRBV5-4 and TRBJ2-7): ETGVTQSPTHLIKTRGQQVTLRCSSQSGHNTVSWYQQALGQGPQFIFQYYREEENGRGNFPPRFSGLQFPNYSSELNVNALELDDSALYLCASSLVGGLAPHEQYFGPGTRLTVT.

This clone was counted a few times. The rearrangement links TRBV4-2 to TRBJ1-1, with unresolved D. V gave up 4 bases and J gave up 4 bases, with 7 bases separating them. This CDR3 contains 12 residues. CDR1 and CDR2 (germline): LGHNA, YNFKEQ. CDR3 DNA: TGTGCCAGCAGCCCACTGGGCACTGAAGCTTTCTTT. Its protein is CASSPLGTEAFF.